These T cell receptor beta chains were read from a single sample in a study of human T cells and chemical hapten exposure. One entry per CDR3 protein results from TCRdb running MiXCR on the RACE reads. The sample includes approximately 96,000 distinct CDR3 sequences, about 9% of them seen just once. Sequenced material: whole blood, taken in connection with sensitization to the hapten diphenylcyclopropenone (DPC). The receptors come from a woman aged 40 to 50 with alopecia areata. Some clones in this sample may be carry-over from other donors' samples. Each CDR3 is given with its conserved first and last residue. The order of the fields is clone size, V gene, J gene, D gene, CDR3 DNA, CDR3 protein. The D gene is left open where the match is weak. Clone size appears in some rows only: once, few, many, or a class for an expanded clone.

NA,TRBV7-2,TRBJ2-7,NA,TGTGCCAGCAGGGGCCCCGGGGACCCGCGGGCCTACGAGCAGTACTTC,CASRGPGDPRAYEQYF
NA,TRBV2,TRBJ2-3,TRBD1,TGTGCCAGCAGGGGACAGGCGATTAGCACAGATACGCAGTATTTT,CASRGQAISTDTQYF
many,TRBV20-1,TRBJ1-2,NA,TGCAGTGCTAGAGTCCCAGGGGATTTTGGCTACACCTTC,CSARVPGDFGYTF
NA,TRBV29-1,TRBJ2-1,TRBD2,TGCAGCGTTGGAAGGTCTAGCGGGACCCACAATGAGCAGTTCTTC,CSVGRSSGTHNEQFF
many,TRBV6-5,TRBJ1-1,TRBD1,TGTGCCAGCAGTGCCGATGGGACAGGGGGCTGGGGCACTGAAGCTTTCTTT,CASSADGTGGWGTEAFF
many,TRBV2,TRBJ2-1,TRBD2,TGTGCCAGCAGTCAGGACGGACTAGCGGGCTTCGATGAGCAGTTCTTC,CASSQDGLAGFDEQFF
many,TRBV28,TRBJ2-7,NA,TGTGCCAGCAGTGCCGATTACGAGCAGTACTTC,CASSADYEQYF
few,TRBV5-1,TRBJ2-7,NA,TGCGCCAGCAGCTTGGTGCAGGAAGGCGAGCAGTACTTC,CASSLVQEGEQYF
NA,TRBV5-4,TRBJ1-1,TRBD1,TGTGCCAGCAGCAACAGGGGGCAGGAGACTGAAGCTTTCTTT,CASSNRGQETEAFF
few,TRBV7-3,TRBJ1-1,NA,TGTGCCAGCAGCCCCCACCTGAACACTGAAGCTTTCTTT,CASSPHLNTEAFF
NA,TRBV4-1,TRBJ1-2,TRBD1,TGCGCCAGCAGGCCGACAGGGAACTATGGCTACACCTTC,CASRPTGNYGYTF
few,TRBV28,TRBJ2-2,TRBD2,TGTGCCAGCAGTTTAGAAACTAGCGGGCCGAACACCGGGGAGCTGTTTTTT,CASSLETSGPNTGELFF
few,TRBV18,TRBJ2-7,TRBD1,TGTGCCAGCTCACCACGGACAGGGGACGAGCAGTACTTC,CASSPRTGDEQYF
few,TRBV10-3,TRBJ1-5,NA,TGTGCCATCAGTGACGGTAATCAGCCCCAGCATTTT,CAISDGNQPQHF
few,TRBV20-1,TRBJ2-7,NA,TGCAGTGCTAGCCCGGATCTAGTGGGTGAGCAGTACTTC,CSASPDLVGEQYF
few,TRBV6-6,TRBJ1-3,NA,TGTGCCAGCAACCCAGTCGCGGCTGGAAACACCATATATTTT,CASNPVAAGNTIYF
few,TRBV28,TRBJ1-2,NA,TGTGCCAGCAGTTTACACTTGGGACCCTATGGCTACACCTTC,CASSLHLGPYGYTF
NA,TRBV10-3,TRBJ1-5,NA,TGTGCCATCAGTGACAGGCATAGCAATCAGCCCCAGCATTTT,CAISDRHSNQPQHF
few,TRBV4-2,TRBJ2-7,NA,TGTGCCAGCAGCCAAGAGGCGGCTGCAGGGGGGATTGGGCAGTACTTC,CASSQEAAAGGIGQYF
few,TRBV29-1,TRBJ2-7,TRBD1,TGCAGCGTTGCAGGCCAGCGGACAGGGGATTCCTACGAGCAGTACTTC,CSVAGQRTGDSYEQYF
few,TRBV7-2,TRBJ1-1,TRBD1,TGTGCCAGCAGTCCCTGGGGGGACAGGGGGATCTCGTGGGACACTGAAGCTTTCTTT,CASSPWGDRGISWDTEAFF
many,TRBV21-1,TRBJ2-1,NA,TGTGCCCCACGAAAGGGGGCGGGAGGTTCCTACAATGAGCAGTTCTTC,CAPRKGAGGSYNEQFF